These 15 T cell receptor beta chains originate from one sample sequenced in a study of blood T cell repertoires in COVID-19. The table came from immunoSEQ multiplex PCR; TCRdb's copy has only in-frame clones and leaves some out. The sample comprises about 89,000 clones, approximately 75% of which are singletons, and approximately 14% rests with the top ten. The sample was peripheral blood. The receptors were gathered from a woman aged 80 or over with acute or convalescent COVID-19.

This clone came up many times. This rearrangement joins TRBV6-2 or TRBV6-3 to TRBJ2-5, with 7 nucleotides matching TRBD1. CDR3 length: 15 residues. Trimming removed 6 bases from V and 5 bases from J; junction bases left unmatched: 12. Germline CDR1 is MNHEY and CDR2 is SVGEGT. CDR3 residues: CASSPGTASGETQYF. The DNA of the CDR3 is TGTGCCAGCAGCCCAGGGACAGCAAGTGGGGAGACCCAGTACTTC.

This clone occurred a few times. The V call is TRBV6-6, the J call TRBJ2-1; D unresolved. Germline V gene sequence: CDR1 MNHNY, CDR2 SVGAGI (reference sequence). V lost 6 bases and J 5 bases, leaving 8 bases between the germline ends. The CDR3 sequence is 12 residues long. The CDR3 DNA reads TGTGCCAGCAGACCGACACACAATGAGCAGTTCTTC. It specifies CASRPTHNEQFF.

The sample holds a few counts of this clone. This chain links TRBV6-6 with TRBJ1-2; no firm D call. The CDR3 length is 11 residues. Trimming took 7 bases from V and 2 from J, leaving 5 bases between them. In germline, CDR1 is MNHNY, CDR2 SVGAGI (reference sequence). The CDR3 DNA follows: TGTGCCAGCACGGGGAACTATGGCTACACCTTC. It specifies CASTGNYGYTF.

J is TRBJ2-5 and V is TRBV2, with D possibly being TRBD2 (6 bases). The germline V gene encodes CDR1 SNHLY and CDR2 FYNNEI. Trimming left V 4 bases short and J 7 bases short, with 10 bases between. This CDR3 has 12 amino acids. CDR3 sequence: CASSVYGGTQYF. The CDR3 DNA follows: TGTGCCAGCAGTGTGTACGGGGGGACCCAGTACTTC.

The chain uses TRBV12-3 or TRBV12-4 and TRBJ2-5, with D tentatively TRBD1 (5 bases). The CDR3 loop spans 13 amino acids. Trimming removed 0 bases at V and 6 bases at J, with 8 bases between. CDR3 protein: CASSLAGQQTQYF. In DNA form, the CDR3 reads TGTGCCAGCAGTTTAGCGGGGCAACAGACCCAGTACTTC.

The V and J genes are TRBV5-1 and TRBJ2-5, with 11 nucleotides matching TRBD1. This CDR3 has 16 residues. Trimming removed 4 bases from V and 4 bases from J; junction bases left unmatched: 9. Germline V gene lookup returns CDR1 SGHRS and CDR2 YFSETQ. In nucleotides, the CDR3 is TGCGCCAGCAGCCCGCCGGTTGGGACAGGGGGAGAGACCCAGTACTTC. This sequence encodes CASSPPVGTGGETQYF.

This clone was counted between two and nine times. This chain joins TRBV28 and TRBJ1-5, with TRBD1 matching 7 bases. Germline values: CDR1 MDHEN, CDR2 SYDVKM. V lost 1 base to trimming and J lost 4 bases; unmatched junction nucleotides: 4. The CDR3 has 15 residues. CDR3 protein: CASSLSGRGNQPQHF. CDR3 DNA sequence: TGTGCCAGCAGTTTATCTGGCAGGGGGAATCAGCCCCAGCATTTT.

A few counts support this clone. The rearrangement joins TRBV4-3 to TRBJ2-1; 9 nucleotides line up with TRBD2. The CDR3 runs to 16 residues. The germline V gene has CDR1 LGHNA and CDR2 YSLEER. V gave up 0 bases and J gave up 4 bases; unmatched junction bases: 4. CDR3 amino acids: CASSQDWRGGYNEQFF. CDR3 nucleotides: TGCGCCAGCAGCCAAGATTGGCGGGGGGGTTACAATGAGCAGTTCTTC.

The gene calls are TRBV29-1 and TRBJ2-7; D perhaps matches TRBD1 (5 bases). This CDR3 is 15 amino acids long. Germline CDR1 SQVTM, CDR2 ANQGSEA. The V and J ends lost 4 bases and 0 bases respectively, with 16 bases between them. CDR3 DNA sequence: TGCAGCGTTGGACAGCTAGGGTACCCCTCCTACGAGCAGTACTTC. Protein product: CSVGQLGYPSYEQYF.

The chain uses TRBV2 and TRBJ1-1; TRBD1 aligns across 7 bases. The CDR3 consists of 13 residues. Germline V gene lookup returns CDR1 SNHLY and CDR2 FYNNEI. V lost 9 bases and J lost 1; bases outside the gene matches: 5. The CDR3, as DNA: TGTGCCAGGTCACAGGGGAGGAACACTGAAGCTTTCTTT. Encoded protein: CARSQGRNTEAFF.

The chain links TRBV4-1 to TRBJ1-2; a weak D match, TRBD1 (6 bases). Per the germline V gene, CDR1 is MGHRA and CDR2 is YSYEKL. This CDR3 region has 18 residues. Trimming took off 2 bases at V and 0 bases at J, with 19 bases between the two ends. The DNA for the CDR3 is TGCGCCAGCAGCCAACCCGACAGGACCACCCTAGCTAACTATGGCTACACCTTC. It specifies CASSQPDRTTLANYGYTF.

The V and J genes are TRBV5-6 and TRBJ1-5, with D unclear. Germline assignment: CDR1 SGHDT and CDR2 YYEEEE. The CDR3 spans 15 residues. V lost 0 bases, J lost 3 bases, and 10 bases lay in between. Here the CDR3 DNA reads TGTGCCAGCAGCTTGGGTGGCAGGTCCAATCAGCCCCAGCATTTT. Its translation: CASSLGGRSNQPQHF. Full variable domain (rest looked up from reference TRBV5-6 and TRBJ1-5): DAGVTQSPTHLIKTRGQQVTLRCSPKSGHDTVSWYQQALGQGPQFIFQYYEEEERQRGNFPDRFSGHQFPNYSSELNVNALLLGDSALYLCASSLGGRSNQPQHFGDGTRLSIL.

CDR3: CASSSIGQGMNTEAFF. CDR3 nucleotide sequence: TGTGCCAGCAGTTCGATCGGGCAGGGTATGAACACTGAAGCTTTCTTT. The chain carries TRBV7-8 and TRBJ1-1; maybe TRBD1 (5 bases). The V and J ends lost 6 bases and 0 bases respectively, with 17 bases between them. This CDR3 has 16 amino acids. The germline CDR1 and CDR2 sequences are SGHVS and FQNEAQ.

The chain uses TRBV7-2 and TRBJ2-7; D gene unclear. CDR1 SGHTA and CDR2 FQGNSA come from the germline V gene. V lost 2 bases, J lost 3 bases, and 11 bases lay in between. The CDR3 has 14 amino acids. The CDR3 bases are TGTGCCAGCAGCTTATCGATGTCTAGCTACGAGCAGTACTTC. It codes for CASSLSMSSYEQYF.

This clone appeared a few times. The chain combines TRBV2 with TRBJ1-3; D is unresolved. The CDR3 totals 15 residues. CDR1 and CDR2 (germline): SNHLY, FYNNEI. Trimming removed 6 bases at V and 0 bases at J, with 12 bases between. DNA of the CDR3: TGTGCCAGCAGGGGAGGCATTTTCTCTGGAAACACCATATATTTT. This gives the protein CASRGGIFSGNTIYF.